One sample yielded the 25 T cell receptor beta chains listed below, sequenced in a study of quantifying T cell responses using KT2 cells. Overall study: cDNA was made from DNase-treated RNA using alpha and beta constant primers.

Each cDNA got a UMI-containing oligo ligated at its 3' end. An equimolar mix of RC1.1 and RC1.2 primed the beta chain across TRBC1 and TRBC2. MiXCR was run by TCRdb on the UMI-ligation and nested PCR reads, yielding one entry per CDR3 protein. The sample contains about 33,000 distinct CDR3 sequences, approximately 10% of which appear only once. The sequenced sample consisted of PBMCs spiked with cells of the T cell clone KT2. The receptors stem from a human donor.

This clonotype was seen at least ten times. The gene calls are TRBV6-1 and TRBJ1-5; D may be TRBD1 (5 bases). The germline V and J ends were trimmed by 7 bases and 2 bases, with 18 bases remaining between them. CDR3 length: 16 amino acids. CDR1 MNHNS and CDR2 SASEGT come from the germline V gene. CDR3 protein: CASTGFFFEGNQPQHF. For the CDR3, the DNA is TGTGCCAGCACAGGGTTTTTTTTCGAGGGCAATCAGCCCCAGCATTTT.

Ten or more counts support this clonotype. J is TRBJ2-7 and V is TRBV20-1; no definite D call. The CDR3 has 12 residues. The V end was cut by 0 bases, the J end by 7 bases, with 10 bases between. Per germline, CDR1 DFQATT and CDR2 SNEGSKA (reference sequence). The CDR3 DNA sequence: TGCAGTGCTAGAGAGGGTGAGCGAGAGCAGTACTTC. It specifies CSAREGEREQYF.

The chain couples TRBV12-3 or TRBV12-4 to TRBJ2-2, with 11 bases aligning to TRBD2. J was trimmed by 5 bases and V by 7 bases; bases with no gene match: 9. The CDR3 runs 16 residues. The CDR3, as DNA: TGTGCCAGCACCAACCTAGCGGGAGGAGGGACCGGGGAGCTGTTTTTT. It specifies CASTNLAGGGTGELFF.

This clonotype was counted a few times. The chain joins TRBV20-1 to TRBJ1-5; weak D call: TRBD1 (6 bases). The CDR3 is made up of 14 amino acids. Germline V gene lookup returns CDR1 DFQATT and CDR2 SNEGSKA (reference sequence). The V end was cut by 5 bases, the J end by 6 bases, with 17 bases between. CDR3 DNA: TGCAGTGCTGAAACCGGGGGCTTCGGTCAGCCCCAGCATTTT. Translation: CSAETGGFGQPQHF.

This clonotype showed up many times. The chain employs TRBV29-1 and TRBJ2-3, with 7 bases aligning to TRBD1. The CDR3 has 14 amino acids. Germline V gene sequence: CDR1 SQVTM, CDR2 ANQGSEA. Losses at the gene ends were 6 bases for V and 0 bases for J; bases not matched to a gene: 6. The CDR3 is CSVPGTASTDTQYF. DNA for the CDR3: TGCAGCGTCCCTGGGACAGCTAGCACAGATACGCAGTATTTT.

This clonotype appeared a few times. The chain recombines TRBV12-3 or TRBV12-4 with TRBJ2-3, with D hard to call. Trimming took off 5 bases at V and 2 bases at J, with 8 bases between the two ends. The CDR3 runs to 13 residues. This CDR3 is CASSINPTDTQYF. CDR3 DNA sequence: TGTGCCAGCAGTATCAATCCCACAGATACGCAGTATTTT.

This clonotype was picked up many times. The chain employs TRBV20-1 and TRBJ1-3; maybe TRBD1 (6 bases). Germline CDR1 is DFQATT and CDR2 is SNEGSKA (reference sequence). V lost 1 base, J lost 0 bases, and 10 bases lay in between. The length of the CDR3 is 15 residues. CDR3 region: CSARGGRYSGNTIYF. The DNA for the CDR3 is TGCAGTGCTAGAGGGGGGCGGTACTCTGGAAACACCATATATTTT.

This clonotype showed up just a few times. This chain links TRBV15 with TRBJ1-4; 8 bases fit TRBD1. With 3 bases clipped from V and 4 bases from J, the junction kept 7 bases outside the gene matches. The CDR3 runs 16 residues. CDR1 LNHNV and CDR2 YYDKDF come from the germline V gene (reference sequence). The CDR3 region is CATSRGSTGVNEKLFF. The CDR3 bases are TGTGCCACCAGCAGGGGCTCGACAGGGGTTAATGAAAAACTGTTTTTT.

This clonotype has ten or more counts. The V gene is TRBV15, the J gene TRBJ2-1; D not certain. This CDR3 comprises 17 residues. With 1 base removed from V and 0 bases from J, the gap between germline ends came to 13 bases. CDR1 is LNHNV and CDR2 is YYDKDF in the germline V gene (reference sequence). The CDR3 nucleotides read TGTGCCACCAGCAGAGTACCGGGTGGTAGCTCCTACAATGAGCAGTTCTTC. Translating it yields CATSRVPGGSSYNEQFF.

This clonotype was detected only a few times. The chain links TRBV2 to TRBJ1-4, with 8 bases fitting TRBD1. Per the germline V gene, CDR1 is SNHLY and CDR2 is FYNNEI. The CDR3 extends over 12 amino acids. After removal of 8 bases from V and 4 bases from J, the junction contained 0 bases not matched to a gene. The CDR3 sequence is CASGQGNEKLFF. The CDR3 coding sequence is TGTGCCAGCGGACAGGGTAATGAAAAACTGTTTTTT.

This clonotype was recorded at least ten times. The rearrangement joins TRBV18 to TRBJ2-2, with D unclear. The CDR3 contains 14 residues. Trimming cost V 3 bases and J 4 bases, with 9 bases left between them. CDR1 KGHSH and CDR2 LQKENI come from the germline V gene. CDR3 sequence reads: CASSPAPITGELFF. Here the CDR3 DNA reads TGTGCCAGCTCACCCGCCCCCATCACCGGGGAGCTGTTTTTT.

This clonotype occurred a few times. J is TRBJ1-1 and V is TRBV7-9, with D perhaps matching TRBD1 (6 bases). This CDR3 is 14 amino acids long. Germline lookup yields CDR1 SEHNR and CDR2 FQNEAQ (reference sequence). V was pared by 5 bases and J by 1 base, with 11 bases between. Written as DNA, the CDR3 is TGTGCCAGCAGCCCGGGACACCAGAACACTGAAGCTTTCTTT. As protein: CASSPGHQNTEAFF.

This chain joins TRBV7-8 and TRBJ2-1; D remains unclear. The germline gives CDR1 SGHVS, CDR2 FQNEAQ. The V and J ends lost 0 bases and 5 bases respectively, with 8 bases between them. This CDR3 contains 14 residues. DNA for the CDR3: TGTGCCAGCAGCTTAGCTGGACGACACAATGAGCAGTTCTTC. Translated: CASSLAGRHNEQFF.

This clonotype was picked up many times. The CDR3 here is CASSQVAGVGGNTIYF. CDR3 nucleotide sequence: TGTGCCAGCAGCCAAGTTGCAGGGGTCGGTGGAAACACCATATATTTT. This chain uses TRBV3-1 with TRBJ1-3; the D gene is possibly TRBD1 (6 bases). Germline lookup yields CDR1 LGHDT and CDR2 YNNKEL (reference sequence). This CDR3 is built from 16 residues. V lost 1 base to trimming and J lost 3 bases, with 13 bases between them.

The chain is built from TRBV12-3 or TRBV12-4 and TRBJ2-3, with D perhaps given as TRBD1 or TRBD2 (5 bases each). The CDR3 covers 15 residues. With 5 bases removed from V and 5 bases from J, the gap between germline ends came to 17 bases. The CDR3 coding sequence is TGTGCCAGCAGTCTCTTGACGGGGCACAGAGATACGCAGTATTTT. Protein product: CASSLLTGHRDTQYF.

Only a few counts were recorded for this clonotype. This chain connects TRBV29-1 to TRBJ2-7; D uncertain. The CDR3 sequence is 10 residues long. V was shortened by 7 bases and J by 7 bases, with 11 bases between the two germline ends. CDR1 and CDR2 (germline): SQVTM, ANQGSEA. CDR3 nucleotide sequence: TGCAGCGGTGCCTCTGGGGAGCAGTACTTC. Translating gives CSGASGEQYF.

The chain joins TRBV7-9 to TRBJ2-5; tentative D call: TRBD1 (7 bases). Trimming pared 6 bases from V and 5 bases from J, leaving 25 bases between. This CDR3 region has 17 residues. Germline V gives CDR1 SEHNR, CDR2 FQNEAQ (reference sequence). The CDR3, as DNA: TGTGCCAGCAGACGCCTCGGAGGAGGGGGCGCGGAGGAGACCCAGTACTTC. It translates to CASRRLGGGGAEETQYF.

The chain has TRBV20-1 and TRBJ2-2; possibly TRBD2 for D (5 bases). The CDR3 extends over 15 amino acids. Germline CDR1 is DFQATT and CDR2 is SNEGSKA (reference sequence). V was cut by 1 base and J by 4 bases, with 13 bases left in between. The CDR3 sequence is CSARVSGILTGELFF. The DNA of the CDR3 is TGCAGTGCTAGAGTTTCGGGGATTCTCACCGGGGAGCTGTTTTTT.

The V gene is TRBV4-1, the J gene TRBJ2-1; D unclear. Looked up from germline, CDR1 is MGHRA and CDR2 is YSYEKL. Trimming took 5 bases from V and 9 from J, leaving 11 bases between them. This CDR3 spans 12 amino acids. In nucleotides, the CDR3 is TGCGCCAGCAGCGACTTCGGACCTGAGCAGTTCTTC. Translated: CASSDFGPEQFF.

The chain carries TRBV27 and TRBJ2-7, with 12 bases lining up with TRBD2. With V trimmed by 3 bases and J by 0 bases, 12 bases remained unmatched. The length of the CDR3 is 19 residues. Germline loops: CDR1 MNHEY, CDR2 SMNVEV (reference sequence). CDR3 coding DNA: TGTGCCAGCAGTTTCCAACCGGGACTAGCGGGCATCCCCTCCTACGAGCAGTACTTC. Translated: CASSFQPGLAGIPSYEQYF.

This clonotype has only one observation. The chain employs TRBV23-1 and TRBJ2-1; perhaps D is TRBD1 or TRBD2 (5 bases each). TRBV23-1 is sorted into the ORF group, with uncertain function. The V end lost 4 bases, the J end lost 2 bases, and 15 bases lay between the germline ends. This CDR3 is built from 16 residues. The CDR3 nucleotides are TGCGCCAGCAGTCCCCTCAGGGACGCTCCCTACAATGAGCAGTTCTTC. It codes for CASSPLRDAPYNEQFF.

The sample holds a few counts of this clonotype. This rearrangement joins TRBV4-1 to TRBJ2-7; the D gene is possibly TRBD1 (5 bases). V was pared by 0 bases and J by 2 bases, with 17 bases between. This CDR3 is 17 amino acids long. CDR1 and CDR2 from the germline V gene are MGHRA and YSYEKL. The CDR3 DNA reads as TGCGCCAGCAGCCAAGACCACAGGCTGAGTAGGACCTACGAGCAGTACTTC. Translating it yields CASSQDHRLSRTYEQYF.

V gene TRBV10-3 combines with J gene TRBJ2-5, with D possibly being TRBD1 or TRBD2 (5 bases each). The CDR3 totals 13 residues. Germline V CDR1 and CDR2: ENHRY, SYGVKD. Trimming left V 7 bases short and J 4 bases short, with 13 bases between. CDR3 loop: CAINSGTLETQYF. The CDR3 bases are TGTGCCATCAATTCCGGGACCCTAGAGACCCAGTACTTC.

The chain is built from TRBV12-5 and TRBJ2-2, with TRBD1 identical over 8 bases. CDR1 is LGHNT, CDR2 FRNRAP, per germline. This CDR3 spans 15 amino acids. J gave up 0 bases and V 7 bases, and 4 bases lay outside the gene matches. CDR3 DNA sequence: TGTGCTAGTGTTCTGGGACAGGCGAACACCGGGGAGCTGTTTTTT. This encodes CASVLGQANTGELFF.

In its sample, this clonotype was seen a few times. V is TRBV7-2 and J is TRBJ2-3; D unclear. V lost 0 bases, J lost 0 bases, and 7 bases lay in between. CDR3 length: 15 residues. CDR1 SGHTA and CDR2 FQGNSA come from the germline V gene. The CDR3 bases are TGTGCCAGCAGCTTAGCCGCGGTCAGCACAGATACGCAGTATTTT. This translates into CASSLAAVSTDTQYF. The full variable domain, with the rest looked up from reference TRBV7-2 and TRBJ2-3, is GAGVSQSPSNKVTEKGKDVELRCDPISGHTALYWYRQSLGQGLEFLIYFQGNSAPDKSGLPSDRFSAERTGGSVSTLTIQRTQQEDSAVYLCASSLAAVSTDTQYFGPGTRLTVL.